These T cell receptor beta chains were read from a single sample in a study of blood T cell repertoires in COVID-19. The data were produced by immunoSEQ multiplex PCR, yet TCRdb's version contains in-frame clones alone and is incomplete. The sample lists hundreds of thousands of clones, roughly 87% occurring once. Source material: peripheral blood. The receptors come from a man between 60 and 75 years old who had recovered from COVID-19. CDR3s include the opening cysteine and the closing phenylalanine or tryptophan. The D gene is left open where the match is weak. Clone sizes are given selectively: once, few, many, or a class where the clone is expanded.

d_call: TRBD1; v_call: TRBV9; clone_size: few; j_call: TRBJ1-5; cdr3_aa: CASSGGQGAYQPQHF; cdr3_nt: TGTGCCAGCAGCGGTGGACAGGGGGCGTATCAGCCCCAGCATTTT
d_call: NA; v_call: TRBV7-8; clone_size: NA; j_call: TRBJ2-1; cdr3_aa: CASSRSTGVNEQFF; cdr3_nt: TGTGCCAGCAGCCGGTCGACAGGAGTCAATGAGCAGTTCTTC
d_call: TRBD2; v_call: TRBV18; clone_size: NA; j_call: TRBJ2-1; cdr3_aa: CASSPLAGAYNEQFF; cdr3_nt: TGTGCCAGCTCGCCCCTAGCGGGGGCCTACAATGAGCAGTTCTTC
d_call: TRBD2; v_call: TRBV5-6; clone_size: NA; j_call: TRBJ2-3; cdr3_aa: CASAPVAGGLSTDTQYF; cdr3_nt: TGTGCCAGCGCCCCCGTAGCGGGGGGACTTAGCACAGATACGCAGTATTTT
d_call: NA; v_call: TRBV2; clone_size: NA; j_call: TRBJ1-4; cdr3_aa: CASSEVQGRGKLFF; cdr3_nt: TGTGCCAGCAGTGAAGTTCAGGGCAGGGGAAAACTGTTTTTT
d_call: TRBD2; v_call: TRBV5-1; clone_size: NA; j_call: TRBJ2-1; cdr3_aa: CASSLAGGRRNEQFF; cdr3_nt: TGCGCCAGCAGCTTGGCGGGGGGACGTCGAAATGAGCAGTTCTTC
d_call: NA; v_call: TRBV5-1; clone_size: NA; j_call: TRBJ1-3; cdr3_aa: CASSLQGGTGNTIYF; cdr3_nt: TGCGCCAGCAGCCTACAGGGTGGCACTGGAAACACCATATATTTT
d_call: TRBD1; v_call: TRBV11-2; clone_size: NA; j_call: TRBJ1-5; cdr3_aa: CASSPRTGVSNQPQHF; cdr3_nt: TGTGCCAGCAGCCCCAGGACAGGGGTTAGCAATCAGCCCCAGCATTTT
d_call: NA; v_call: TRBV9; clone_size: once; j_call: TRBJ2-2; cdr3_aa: CASSEGGIPGELFF; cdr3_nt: TGTGCCAGCAGCGAAGGGGGAATACCCGGGGAGCTGTTTTTT
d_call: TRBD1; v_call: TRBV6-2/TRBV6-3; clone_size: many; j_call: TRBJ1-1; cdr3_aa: CASSLTYRGNTEAFF; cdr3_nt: TGTGCCAGCAGCTTAACTTACAGGGGCAACACTGAAGCTTTCTTT
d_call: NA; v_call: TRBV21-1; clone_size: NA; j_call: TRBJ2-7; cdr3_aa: CASLSRFTGSVTGQYF; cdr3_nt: TGTGCCAGCTTGAGTAGATTCACAGGGAGCGTTACGGGGCAGTACTTC
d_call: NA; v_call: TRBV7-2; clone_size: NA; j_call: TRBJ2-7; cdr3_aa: CASTGGVEQYF; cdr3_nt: TGTGCCAGTACAGGAGGGGTCGAGCAGTACTTC
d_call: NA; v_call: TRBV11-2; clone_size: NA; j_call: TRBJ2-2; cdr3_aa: CASSSRTGFGTGELFF; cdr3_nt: TGTGCCAGCAGCTCGCGAACAGGGTTCGGCACCGGGGAGCTGTTTTTT
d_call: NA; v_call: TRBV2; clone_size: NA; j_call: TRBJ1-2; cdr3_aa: CASEGGNYGYTF; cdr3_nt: TGTGCCAGCGAAGGCGGCAACTATGGCTACACCTTC
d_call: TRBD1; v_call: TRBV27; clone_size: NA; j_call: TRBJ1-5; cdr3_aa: CASSRTGLGQPQHF; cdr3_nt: TGTGCCAGCAGTAGGACAGGCCTCGGGCAGCCCCAGCATTTT
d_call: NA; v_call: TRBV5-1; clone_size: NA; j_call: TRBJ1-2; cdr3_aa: CASSFGRDYGYTF; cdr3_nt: TGCGCCAGCAGCTTTGGGAGGGACTATGGCTACACCTTC
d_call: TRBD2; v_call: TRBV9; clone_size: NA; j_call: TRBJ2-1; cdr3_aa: CASSVAGLAGGPYEQFF; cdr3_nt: TGTGCCAGCAGCGTAGCCGGGCTAGCGGGGGGGCCGTATGAGCAGTTCTTC
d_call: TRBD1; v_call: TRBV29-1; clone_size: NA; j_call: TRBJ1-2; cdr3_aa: CSCRDRGHGYTF; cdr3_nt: TGCAGCTGCCGGGACAGGGGACATGGCTACACCTTC
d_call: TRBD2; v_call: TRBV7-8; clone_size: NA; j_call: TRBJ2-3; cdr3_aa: CASSRGGLAGGQSTDTQYF; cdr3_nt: TGTGCCAGCAGCCGAGGAGGGCTAGCGGGGGGGCAAAGCACAGATACGCAGTATTTT
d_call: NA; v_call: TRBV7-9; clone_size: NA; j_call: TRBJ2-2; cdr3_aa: CASRSTVETGELFF; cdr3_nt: TGTGCCAGCAGGTCGACAGTTGAGACCGGGGAGCTGTTTTTT
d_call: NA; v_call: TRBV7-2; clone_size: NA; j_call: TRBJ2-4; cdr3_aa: CASSLVPQGLAKNIQYF; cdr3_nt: TGTGCCAGCAGCTTAGTTCCTCAGGGTCTAGCCAAAAACATTCAGTACTTC
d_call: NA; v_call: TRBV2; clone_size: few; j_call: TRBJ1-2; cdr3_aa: CASSVNYGYTF; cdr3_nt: TGTGCCAGCAGTGTAAACTATGGCTACACCTTC
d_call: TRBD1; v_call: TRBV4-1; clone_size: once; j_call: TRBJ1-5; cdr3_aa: CASSPRTGGSQPQHF; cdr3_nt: TGCGCCAGCAGCCCACGAACAGGGGGCAGTCAGCCCCAGCATTTT
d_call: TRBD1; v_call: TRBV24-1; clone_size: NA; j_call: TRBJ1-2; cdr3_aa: CATSGGTVYGYTF; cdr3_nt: TGTGCCACCAGTGGTGGGACAGTATATGGCTACACCTTC
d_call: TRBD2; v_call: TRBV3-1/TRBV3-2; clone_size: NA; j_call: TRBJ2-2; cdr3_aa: CASSQEGLAGVLGTGELFF; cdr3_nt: TGTGCCAGCAGCCAAGAAGGTCTAGCGGGGGTCCTGGGCACCGGGGAGCTGTTTTTT
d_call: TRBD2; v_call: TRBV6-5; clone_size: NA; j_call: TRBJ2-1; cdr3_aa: CASSYGTSDNEQFF; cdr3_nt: TGTGCCAGCAGTTACGGAACTAGCGACAATGAGCAGTTCTTC
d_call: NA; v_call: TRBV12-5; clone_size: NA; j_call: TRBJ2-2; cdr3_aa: CASGTDSTGELFF; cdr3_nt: TGTGCTAGTGGTACCGACAGCACCGGGGAGCTGTTTTTT